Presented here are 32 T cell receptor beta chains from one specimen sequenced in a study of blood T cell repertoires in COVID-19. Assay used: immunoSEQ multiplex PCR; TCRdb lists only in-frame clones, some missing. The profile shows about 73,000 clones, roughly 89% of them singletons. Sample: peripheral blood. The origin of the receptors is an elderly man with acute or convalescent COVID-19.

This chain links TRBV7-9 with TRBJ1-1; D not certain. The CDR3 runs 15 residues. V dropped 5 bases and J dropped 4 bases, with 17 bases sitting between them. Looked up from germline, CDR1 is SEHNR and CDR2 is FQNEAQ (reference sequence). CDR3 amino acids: CASSRTPGMGTEAFF. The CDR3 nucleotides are TGTGCCAGCAGCAGGACTCCGGGGATGGGCACTGAAGCTTTCTTT. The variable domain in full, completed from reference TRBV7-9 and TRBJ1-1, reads DTGVSQNPRHKITKRGQNVTFRCDPISEHNRLYWYRQTLGQGPEFLTYFQNEAQLEKSRLLSDRFSAERPKGSFSTLEIQRTEQGDSAMYLCASSRTPGMGTEAFFGQGTRLTVV.

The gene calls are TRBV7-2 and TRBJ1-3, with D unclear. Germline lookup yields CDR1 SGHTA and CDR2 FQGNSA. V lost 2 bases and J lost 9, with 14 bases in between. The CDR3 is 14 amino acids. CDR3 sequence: CASSLRVEAGTIYF. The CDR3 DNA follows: TGTGCCAGCAGCTTAAGGGTCGAGGCGGGCACCATATATTTT.

The CDR3 is CASSLSVPGVTNEKLFF. The DNA for the CDR3 is TGTGCCAGCAGTTTATCAGTACCGGGAGTGACTAATGAAAAACTGTTTTTT. This chain joins TRBV27 and TRBJ1-4; D gene uncertain. The germline V and J ends were trimmed by 0 bases and 2 bases, with 13 bases remaining between them. There are 17 residues in the CDR3. CDR1 is MNHEY and CDR2 is SMNVEV in the germline V gene (reference sequence).

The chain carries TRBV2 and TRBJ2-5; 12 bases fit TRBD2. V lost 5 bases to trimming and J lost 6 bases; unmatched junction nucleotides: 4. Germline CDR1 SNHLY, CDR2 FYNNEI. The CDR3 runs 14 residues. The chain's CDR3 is CASSLAGGPKTQYF. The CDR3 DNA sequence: TGTGCCAGCAGTCTAGCGGGGGGGCCAAAGACCCAGTACTTC.

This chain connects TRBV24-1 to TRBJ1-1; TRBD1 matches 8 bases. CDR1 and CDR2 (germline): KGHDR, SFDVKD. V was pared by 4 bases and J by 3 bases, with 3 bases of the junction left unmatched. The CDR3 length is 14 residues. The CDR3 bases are TGTGCCACCAGTGACCCGGGACAGGACACTGAAGCTTTCTTT. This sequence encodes CATSDPGQDTEAFF.

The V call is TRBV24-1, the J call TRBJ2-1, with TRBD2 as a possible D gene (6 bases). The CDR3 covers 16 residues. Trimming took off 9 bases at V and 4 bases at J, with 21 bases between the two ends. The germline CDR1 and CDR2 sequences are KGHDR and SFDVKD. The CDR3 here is CATGVSSGGLYNEQFF. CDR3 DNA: TGTGCCACCGGCGTGAGTAGCGGCGGACTATACAATGAGCAGTTCTTC.

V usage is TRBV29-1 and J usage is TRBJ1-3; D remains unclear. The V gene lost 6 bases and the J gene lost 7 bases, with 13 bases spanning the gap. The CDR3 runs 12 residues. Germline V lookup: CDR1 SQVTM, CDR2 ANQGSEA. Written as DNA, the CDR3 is TGCAGCGTAGCCCTGGTCGAGAACACCATATATTTT. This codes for CSVALVENTIYF.

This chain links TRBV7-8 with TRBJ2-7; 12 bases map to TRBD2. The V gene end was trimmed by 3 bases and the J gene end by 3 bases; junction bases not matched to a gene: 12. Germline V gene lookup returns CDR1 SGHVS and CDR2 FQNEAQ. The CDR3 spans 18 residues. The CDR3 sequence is CASSLTSGSYRFSYEQYF. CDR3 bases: TGTGCCAGCAGCTTGACTAGCGGGAGTTACCGGTTTAGCTACGAGCAGTACTTC.

The CDR3 reads CASSQGQGSYNEQFF. Written as DNA, the CDR3 is TGCGCCAGCAGCCAAGGACAGGGATCCTACAATGAGCAGTTCTTC. V gene TRBV4-1 combines with J gene TRBJ2-1; 7 bases map to TRBD1. The CDR3 length is 15 residues. After removal of 1 base from V and 1 base from J, the junction contained 1 base not matched to a gene. Looked up from germline, CDR1 is MGHRA and CDR2 is YSYEKL.

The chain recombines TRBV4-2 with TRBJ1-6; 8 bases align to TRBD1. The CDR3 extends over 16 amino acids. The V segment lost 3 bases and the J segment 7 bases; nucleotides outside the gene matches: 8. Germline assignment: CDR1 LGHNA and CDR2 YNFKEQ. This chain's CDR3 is CASSHSFDRGNSPLHF. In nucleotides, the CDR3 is TGTGCCAGCAGCCATTCGTTTGACAGGGGAAATTCACCCCTCCACTTT.

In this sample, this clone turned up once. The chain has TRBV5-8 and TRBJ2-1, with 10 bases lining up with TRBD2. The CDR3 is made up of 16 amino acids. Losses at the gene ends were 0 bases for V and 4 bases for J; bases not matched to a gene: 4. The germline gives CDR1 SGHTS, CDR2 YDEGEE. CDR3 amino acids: CASSLATAGGYNEQFF. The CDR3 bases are TGTGCCAGCAGCTTGGCCACAGCGGGAGGGTACAATGAGCAGTTCTTC.

For the CDR3, the DNA is TGTGCCAGCAGCTTGCTACAGGGGATTGATGGCTACACCTTC. Its translation is CASSLLQGIDGYTF. V is TRBV7-9 and J is TRBJ1-2; 7 nucleotides align to TRBD1. The germline CDR1 and CDR2 sequences are SEHNR and FQNEAQ (reference sequence). The V and J ends lost 3 bases and 6 bases, in that order; junction bases with no gene match: 7. This CDR3 spans 14 amino acids.

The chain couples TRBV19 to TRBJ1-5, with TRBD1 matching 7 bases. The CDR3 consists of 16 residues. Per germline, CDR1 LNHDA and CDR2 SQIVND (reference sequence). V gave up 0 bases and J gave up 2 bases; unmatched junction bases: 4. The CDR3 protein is CASSIDKTGGNQPQHF. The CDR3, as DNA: TGTGCCAGTAGTATAGATAAAACAGGGGGCAATCAGCCCCAGCATTTT.

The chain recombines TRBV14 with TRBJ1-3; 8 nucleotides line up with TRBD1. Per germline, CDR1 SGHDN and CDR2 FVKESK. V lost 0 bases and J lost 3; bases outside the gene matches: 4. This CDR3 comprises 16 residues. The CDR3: CASSQDAGGGGNTIYF. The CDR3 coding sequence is TGTGCCAGCAGCCAAGATGCAGGGGGCGGTGGAAACACCATATATTTT. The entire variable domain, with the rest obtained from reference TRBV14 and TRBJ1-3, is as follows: EAGVTQFPSHSVIEKGQTVTLRCDPISGHDNLYWYRRVMGKEIKFLLHFVKESKQDESGMPNNRFLAERTGGTYSTLKVQPAELEDSGVYFCASSQDAGGGGNTIYFGEGSWLTVV.

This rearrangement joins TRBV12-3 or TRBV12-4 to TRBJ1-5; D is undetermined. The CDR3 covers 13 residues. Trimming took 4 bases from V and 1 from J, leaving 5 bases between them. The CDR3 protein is CASSSSSNQPQHF. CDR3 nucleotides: TGTGCCAGCAGTTCCTCGAGCAATCAGCCCCAGCATTTT.

The CDR3 protein is CASSPRAGGSNGYTF. As DNA, the CDR3 is TGTGCCAGTAGTCCCCGGGCAGGGGGCTCCAATGGCTACACCTTC. The V gene is TRBV19, the J gene TRBJ1-2; 8 bases match TRBD1. The CDR3 covers 15 residues. Unmatched junction bases numbered 11, after V lost 5 bases and J lost 6 bases. Germline V gene sequence: CDR1 LNHDA, CDR2 SQIVND (reference sequence).

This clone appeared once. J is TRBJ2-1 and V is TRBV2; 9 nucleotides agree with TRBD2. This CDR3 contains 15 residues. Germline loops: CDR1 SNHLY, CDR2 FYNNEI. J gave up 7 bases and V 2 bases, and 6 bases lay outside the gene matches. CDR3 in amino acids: CASSERAGGKNEQFF. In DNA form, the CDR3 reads TGTGCCAGCAGTGAACGGGCGGGGGGGAAGAATGAGCAGTTCTTC. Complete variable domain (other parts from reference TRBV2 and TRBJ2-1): EPEVTQTPSHQVTQMGQEVILRCVPISNHLYFYWYRQILGQKVEFLVSFYNNEISEKSEIFDDQFSVERPDGSNFTLKIRSTKLEDSAMYFCASSERAGGKNEQFFGPGTRLTVL.

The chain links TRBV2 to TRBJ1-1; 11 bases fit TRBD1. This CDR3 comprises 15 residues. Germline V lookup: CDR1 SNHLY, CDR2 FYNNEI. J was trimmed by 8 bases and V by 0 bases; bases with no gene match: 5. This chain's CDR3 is CASSEARTGGNEAFF. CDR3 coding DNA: TGTGCCAGCAGTGAAGCCCGGACAGGGGGCAACGAAGCTTTCTTT.

DNA of the CDR3: TGTGCCAGCAGCTCCCGATCAGGGGGATCCTATGGCTACACCTTC. Its protein product is CASSSRSGGSYGYTF. The V call is TRBV3-1 (or the pseudogene TRBV3-2), the J call TRBJ1-2, with 7 nucleotides matching TRBD1. The CDR3 runs 15 residues. Unmatched junction bases numbered 10, after V lost 5 bases and J lost 4 bases. Germline CDR1 reads LGHDT; CDR2 reads YNNKEL (reference sequence).

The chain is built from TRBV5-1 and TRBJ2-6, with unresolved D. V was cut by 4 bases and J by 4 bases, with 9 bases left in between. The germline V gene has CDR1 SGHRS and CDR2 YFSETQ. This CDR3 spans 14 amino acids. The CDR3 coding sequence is TGCGCCAGCAGCCCGTACGGGGGGGCCAACGTCCTGACTTTC. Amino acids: CASSPYGGANVLTF.

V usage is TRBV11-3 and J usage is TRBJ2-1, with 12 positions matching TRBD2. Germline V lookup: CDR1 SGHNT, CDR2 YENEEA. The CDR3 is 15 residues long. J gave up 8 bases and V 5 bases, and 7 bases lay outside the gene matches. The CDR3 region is CASSVGLAGFDEQFF. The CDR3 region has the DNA TGTGCCAGCAGCGTTGGACTAGCGGGATTCGATGAGCAGTTCTTC.

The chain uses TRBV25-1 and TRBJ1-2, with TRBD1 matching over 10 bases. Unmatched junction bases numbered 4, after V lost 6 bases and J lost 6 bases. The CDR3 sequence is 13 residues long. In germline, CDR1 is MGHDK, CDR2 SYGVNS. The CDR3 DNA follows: TGTGCCAGCAGCTCCGGGACAGGGGATGGCTACACCTTC. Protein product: CASSSGTGDGYTF.

The CDR3 protein is CASSRRGGTTGELFF. As DNA, the CDR3 is TGTGCCAGCAGCCGGCGGGGGGGCACCACCGGGGAGCTGTTTTTT. The chain joins TRBV6-4 to TRBJ2-2, with 9 bases that match TRBD2. Germline CDR1 and CDR2: MRHNA and SNTAGT. V gave up 6 bases and J gave up 4 bases; unmatched junction bases: 6. The CDR3 is 15 residues long.

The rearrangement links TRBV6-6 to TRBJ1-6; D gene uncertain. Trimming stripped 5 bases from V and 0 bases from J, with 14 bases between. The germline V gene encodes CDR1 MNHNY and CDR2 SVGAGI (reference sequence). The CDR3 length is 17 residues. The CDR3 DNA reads TGTGCCAGCAGTCTGGACTCTCCGAGCTCCTATAATTCACCCCTCCACTTT. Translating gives CASSLDSPSSYNSPLHF.

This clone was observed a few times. CDR3 sequence (DNA): TGTGCCACCAGCGGTGAGGTGGGGAGGGCTTTCTTT. As protein: CATSGEVGRAFF. The rearrangement uses TRBV15 and TRBJ1-1; D not certain. This CDR3 comprises 12 residues. CDR1 and CDR2 (germline): LNHNV, YYDKDF (reference sequence). The germline V and J ends were trimmed by 5 bases and 11 bases, with 15 bases remaining between them.

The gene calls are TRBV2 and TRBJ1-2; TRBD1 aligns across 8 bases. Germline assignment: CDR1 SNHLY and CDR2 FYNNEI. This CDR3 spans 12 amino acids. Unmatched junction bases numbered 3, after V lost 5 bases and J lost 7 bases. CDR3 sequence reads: CASSQGASGYTF. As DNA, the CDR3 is TGTGCCAGCAGTCAGGGGGCAAGTGGCTACACCTTC. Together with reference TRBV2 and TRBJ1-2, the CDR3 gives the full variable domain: EPEVTQTPSHQVTQMGQEVILRCVPISNHLYFYWYRQILGQKVEFLVSFYNNEISEKSEIFDDQFSVERPDGSNFTLKIRSTKLEDSAMYFCASSQGASGYTFGSGTRLTVV.

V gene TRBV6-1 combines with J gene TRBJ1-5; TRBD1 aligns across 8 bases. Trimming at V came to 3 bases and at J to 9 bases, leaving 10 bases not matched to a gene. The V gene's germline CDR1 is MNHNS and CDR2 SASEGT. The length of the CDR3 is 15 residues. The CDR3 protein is CASSDRQGHLGPQHF. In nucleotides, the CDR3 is TGTGCCAGCAGTGATAGACAGGGGCACTTAGGGCCCCAGCATTTT.

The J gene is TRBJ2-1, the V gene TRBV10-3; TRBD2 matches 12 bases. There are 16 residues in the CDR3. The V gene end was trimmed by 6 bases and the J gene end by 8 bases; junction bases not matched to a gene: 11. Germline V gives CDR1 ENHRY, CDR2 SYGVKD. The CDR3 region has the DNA TGTGCCATCAGAACCTCTAGCGGGGGGGCAGGCGATGAGCAGTTCTTC. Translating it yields CAIRTSSGGAGDEQFF.

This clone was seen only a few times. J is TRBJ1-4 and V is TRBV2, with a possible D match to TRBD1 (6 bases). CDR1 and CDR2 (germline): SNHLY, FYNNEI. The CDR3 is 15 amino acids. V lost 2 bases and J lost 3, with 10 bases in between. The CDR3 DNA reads TGTGCCAGCAGTGAAAGGACAGTCGCTAATGAAAAACTGTTTTTT. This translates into CASSERTVANEKLFF.

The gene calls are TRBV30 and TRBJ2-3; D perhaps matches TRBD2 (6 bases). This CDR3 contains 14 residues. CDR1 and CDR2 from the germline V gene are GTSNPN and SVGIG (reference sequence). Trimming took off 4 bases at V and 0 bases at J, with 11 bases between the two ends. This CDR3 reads CAWNQRVSTDTQYF. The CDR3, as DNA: TGTGCCTGGAACCAGCGGGTGAGCACAGATACGCAGTATTTT.

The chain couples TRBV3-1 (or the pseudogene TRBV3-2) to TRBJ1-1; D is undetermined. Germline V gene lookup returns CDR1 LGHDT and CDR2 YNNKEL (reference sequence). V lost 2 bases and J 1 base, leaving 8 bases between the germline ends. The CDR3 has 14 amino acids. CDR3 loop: CASSQTNQNTEAFF. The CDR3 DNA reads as TGTGCCAGCAGCCAAACAAATCAGAACACTGAAGCTTTCTTT.

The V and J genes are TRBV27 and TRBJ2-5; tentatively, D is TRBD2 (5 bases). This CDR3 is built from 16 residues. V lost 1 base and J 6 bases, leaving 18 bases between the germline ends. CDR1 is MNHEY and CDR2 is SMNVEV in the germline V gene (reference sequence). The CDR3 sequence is CASSLFPSGLLQTQYF. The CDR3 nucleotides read TGTGCCAGCAGTTTATTTCCCAGCGGACTCTTACAGACCCAGTACTTC.